This entry lists 32 T cell receptor beta chains sequenced from one sample in a study of regulatory T cells in long-lasting Graves disease. Library construction for TCR beta used iRepertoire HTBI primers and Arm-PCR of CDR3 regions. MiXCR was run by TCRdb on the multiplex PCR reads, yielding one entry per CDR3 protein. Altogether fewer than 350,000 distinct CDR3 sequences are present, 15% to 20% being singletons, with the ten largest covering about two fifths. This sample's time point: newly diagnosed GD, antithyroid drugs for less than 3 months. After RNA was extracted from PBMCs, the TCR library was made from it. Material: peripheral blood mononuclear cells (PBMCs), obtained at new diagnosis, from a patient treated with antithyroid drugs. These TCRs come from a female donor with Graves disease.

This clonotype has more than one count but fewer than ten. The chain has TRBV30 and TRBJ2-3, with D unclear. Germline CDR1 is GTSNPN and CDR2 is SVGIG (reference sequence). Trimming removed 2 bases at V and 3 bases at J, with 3 bases between. The CDR3 is 11 amino acids. CDR3 bases: TGTGCCTGGAGTTCGACAGATACGCAGTATTTT. Protein: CAWSSTDTQYF. Together with reference TRBV30 and TRBJ2-3, the CDR3 gives the full variable domain: SQTIHQWPATLVQPVGSPLSLECTVEGTSNPNLYWYRQAAGRGLQLLFYSVGIGQISSEVPQNLSASRPQDRQFILSSKKLLLSDSGFYLCAWSSTDTQYFGPGTRLTVL.

Ten or more counts support this clonotype. CDR3 region: CASTAAGTGVYEQYF. CDR3 coding DNA: TGCGCCAGCACCGCCGCCGGGACAGGGGTCTACGAGCAGTACTTC. The chain links TRBV10-2 to TRBJ2-7; 10 bases map to TRBD1. With 7 bases clipped from V and 3 bases from J, the junction kept 9 bases outside the gene matches. The CDR3 spans 15 residues. The V gene's germline CDR1 is WSHSY and CDR2 SAAADI.

The chain links TRBV19 to TRBJ1-3; D is possibly TRBD1 (6 bases). Germline CDR1 and CDR2: LNHDA and SQIVND (reference sequence). The germline V and J ends were trimmed by 4 bases and 6 bases, with 19 bases remaining between them. This CDR3 is built from 16 residues. CDR3 protein: CASSKTGQLILNTIYF. DNA of the CDR3: TGTGCCAGTAGTAAGACAGGACAGCTCATCCTAAACACCATATATTTT.

In its sample, this clonotype was seen a few times. The chain joins TRBV6-5 to TRBJ2-3; D perhaps matches TRBD2 (6 bases). V lost 4 bases to trimming and J lost 5 bases, with 16 bases between them. Germline CDR1 reads MNHEY; CDR2 reads SVGAGI. There are 15 residues in the CDR3. The CDR3 here is CASSLAGNQVDTQYF. The CDR3 DNA is TGTGCCAGCAGTTTGGCGGGAAATCAAGTAGATACGCAGTATTTT.

This clonotype was counted a few times. A far larger clone differs by one base, so this is likely a read error. V is TRBV2 and J is TRBJ2-3; D possibly corresponds to TRBD2 (5 bases). The tail of the sequence fits TRBJ2-7 better, so the J call may be wrong. The CDR3 has 16 residues. Germline V CDR1 and CDR2: SNHLY, FYNNEI. The CDR3 sequence is CASSEAPGLSKDEQYF. CDR3 DNA sequence: TGTGCCAGCAGTGAAGCTCCAGGACTCTCTAAGGATGAGCAGTACTTC.

This clonotype has only a few counts. The rearrangement links TRBV11-3 to TRBJ2-4; possible D gene TRBD2, 6 bases. This CDR3 contains 17 residues. Trimming took off 2 bases at V and 5 bases at J, with 19 bases between the two ends. Germline CDR1 and CDR2: SGHNT and YENEEA. The CDR3, as DNA: TGTGCCAGCAGCTTACCTATGGGAGGACAAGACCAAAACATTCAGTACTTC. Encoded protein: CASSLPMGGQDQNIQYF.

As concerns this clonotype: A much larger clone is a single base away; this may be a read error. This rearrangement joins TRBV27 to TRBJ2-7; either TRBD1 or TRBD2 may supply D (8 bases each). The CDR3 totals 15 residues. Looked up from germline, CDR1 is MNHEY and CDR2 is SMNVEV (reference sequence). In nucleotides, the CDR3 is TGTGCCATCGGGGGGGGGACAGGTTCCGTTTACGAGCGGTACTTC. Its translation: CAIGGGTGSVYERYF.

Ten or more counts support this clonotype. This chain joins TRBV28 and TRBJ2-3, with 16 bases aligning to TRBD2. This CDR3 spans 18 amino acids. CDR1 and CDR2 (germline): MDHEN, SYDVKM. The V segment lost 6 bases and the J segment 2 bases; nucleotides outside the gene matches: 8. The CDR3 here is CASRTGLAGGDNTDTQYF. The CDR3, as DNA: TGTGCCAGCAGGACGGGACTAGCGGGAGGGGATAACACAGATACGCAGTATTTT.

This clonotype has at least ten counts. The chain recombines TRBV30 with TRBJ1-1; D possibly corresponds to TRBD1 (6 bases). Trimming removed 0 bases at V and 1 base at J, with 6 bases between. The length of the CDR3 is 13 residues. Germline values: CDR1 GTSNPN, CDR2 SVGIG (reference sequence). CDR3 in DNA: TGTGCCTGGAGTGTAGGGGGGAACACTGAAGCTTTCTTT. It yields the protein CAWSVGGNTEAFF.

The gene calls are TRBV7-2 and TRBJ2-3, with TRBD2 matching over 7 bases. CDR1 SGHTA and CDR2 FQGNSA come from the germline V gene. The CDR3 is 15 residues long. Trimming removed 3 bases from V and 2 bases from J; junction bases left unmatched: 5. CDR3 nucleotide sequence: TGTGCCAGCAGCTTCCGCGGGACTAACACAGATACGCAGTATTTT. The encoded protein is CASSFRGTNTDTQYF.

The sample holds many counts of this clonotype. The rearrangement links TRBV28 to TRBJ2-3; weak D call: TRBD2 (6 bases). The CDR3 length is 15 residues. Germline V gene sequence: CDR1 MDHEN, CDR2 SYDVKM. V was pared by 3 bases and J by 0 bases, with 10 bases between. CDR3 bases: TGTGCCAGCAGTTTCAGGCGGGGTAGCACAGATACGCAGTATTTT. The encoded protein is CASSFRRGSTDTQYF.

This clonotype was counted at least ten times. The chain is built from TRBV12-3 or TRBV12-4 and TRBJ1-1; TRBD1 matches at 7 bases. This CDR3 has 14 amino acids. J was trimmed by 13 bases and V by 6 bases; bases with no gene match: 17. The CDR3 DNA reads as TGTGCCAGCAGGCGGGGGCAGGGGGGCGGACTGTGTTTCTTT. The encoded protein is CASRRGQGGGLCFF.

The V and J genes are TRBV13 and TRBJ1-1; 8 nucleotides match TRBD1. Germline values: CDR1 PRHDT, CDR2 FYEKMQ (reference sequence). This CDR3 has 14 residues. The J segment lost 5 bases and the V segment lost 2 bases, leaving 4 bases of the junction unmatched. CDR3 coding DNA: TGTGCCAGCAGCTTACCCGACAGGGGAACTGAAGCTTTCTTT. Encoded protein: CASSLPDRGTEAFF.

This clonotype was seen only once. The chain is built from TRBV11-3 and TRBJ2-5, with TRBD1 as a possible D gene (6 bases). CDR1 and CDR2 (germline): SGHNT, YENEEA. The CDR3 has 13 amino acids. The germline V and J ends were trimmed by 5 bases and 2 bases, with 9 bases remaining between them. The CDR3 region is CASSHDRQETQYF. The CDR3, as DNA: TGTGCCAGCAGCCATGACAGGCAAGAGACCCAGTACTTC.

This clonotype was picked up many times. This chain connects TRBV10-1 to TRBJ2-3; 7 bases agree with TRBD1. Trimming cost V 4 bases and J 2 bases; bases outside gene matches: 6. Germline V lookup: CDR1 WNHNN, CDR2 SYGVQD (reference sequence). The CDR3 runs to 15 residues. The CDR3 region is CASSARTGHTDTQYF. The CDR3 bases are TGCGCCAGCAGTGCCAGGACAGGTCACACAGATACGCAGTATTTT.

This chain links TRBV20-1 with TRBJ2-2; D is unclear. Germline-derived CDR1 and CDR2 are DFQATT and SNEGSKA (reference sequence). This CDR3 is built from 12 residues. Deletions cut 0 bases from V and 4 bases from J, with 3 bases between. The CDR3: CSARETTGELFF. The CDR3 bases are TGCAGTGCTAGAGAAACCACCGGGGAGCTGTTTTTT.

The chain carries TRBV12-3 or TRBV12-4 and TRBJ2-3; no clear D gene. V lost 10 bases to trimming and J lost 0 bases, with 23 bases between them. The length of the CDR3 is 17 residues. CDR3 bases: TGTGCCACCAGCCCTCCATCTCACCTGGCTAGCACAGATACGCAGTATTTT. Translated, it gives CATSPPSHLASTDTQYF.

Notes on this clonotype: With only one base between it and a far larger clone, this is likely a read error. The CDR3 reads CAISESNEQYF. CDR3 nucleotides: TGTGCCATCAGTGAGAGCAATGAGCAGTACTTC. This rearrangement joins TRBV10-3 to TRBJ2-5; D is ambiguous. Germline CDR1 is ENHRY and CDR2 is SYGVKD. This CDR3 has 11 residues. Trimming took 2 bases from V and 11 from J, leaving 9 bases between them.

This clonotype was recorded many times. This chain joins TRBV11-2 and TRBJ2-5; 7 nucleotides align to TRBD1. Germline values: CDR1 SGHAT, CDR2 FQNNGV. This CDR3 has 15 residues. The junction had 8 bases not matched to a gene; V was cut back by 5 bases and J by 2 bases. The CDR3 reads CASSPPRGWQETQYF. DNA for the CDR3: TGTGCCAGCAGCCCCCCCAGGGGGTGGCAAGAGACCCAGTACTTC. Supplemented by reference TRBV11-2 and TRBJ2-5, the full variable domain reads EAGVAQSPRYKIIEKRQSVAFWCNPISGHATLYWYQQILGQGPKLLIQFQNNGVVDDSQLPKDRFSAERLKGVDSTLKIQPAKLEDSAVYLCASSPPRGWQETQYFGPGTRLLVL.

There are many counts of this clonotype. The genes are TRBV19 and TRBJ2-1; TRBD2 matches 11 bases. The CDR3 is 14 amino acids. Losses at the gene ends were 6 bases for V and 9 bases for J; bases not matched to a gene: 7. Germline V gene lookup returns CDR1 LNHDA and CDR2 SQIVND (reference sequence). CDR3 in DNA: TGTGCCAGTAGGGGACTAGCGGAGAGGGGTGAGCAGTTCTTC. Translation: CASRGLAERGEQFF.

The rearrangement uses TRBV5-5 and TRBJ2-5, with a possible D match to TRBD2 (5 bases). Per germline, CDR1 SGHKS and CDR2 YYEKEE (reference sequence). The CDR3 totals 15 residues. V was cut by 3 bases and J by 2 bases, with 14 bases left in between. CDR3 protein: CASSYRDAQQETQYF. CDR3 DNA: TGTGCCAGCAGCTATCGGGATGCACAGCAAGAGACCCAGTACTTC.

This clonotype was counted ten times or more. The chain has TRBV9 and TRBJ2-1, with 7 bases fitting TRBD2. Germline V gene lookup returns CDR1 SGDLS and CDR2 YYNGEE. The CDR3 runs to 15 residues. V lost 2 bases to trimming and J lost 1 base; unmatched junction nucleotides: 3. The CDR3 loop reads CASSVSGQSYNEQFF. Here the CDR3 DNA reads TGTGCCAGCAGCGTTAGCGGGCAATCCTACAATGAGCAGTTCTTC.

In this sample, this clonotype turned up many times. The rearrangement uses TRBV10-3 and TRBJ2-1; 9 positions agree with TRBD2. Germline V CDR1 and CDR2: ENHRY, SYGVKD. This CDR3 has 15 residues. V dropped 2 bases and J dropped 9; count of bases not matched to a gene: 8. The CDR3 reads CAISEAVGGRGEQFF. CDR3 DNA sequence: TGTGCCATCAGTGAGGCTGTTGGCGGGAGGGGTGAGCAGTTCTTC.

This clonotype was counted at least ten times. The CDR3 loop reads CASSRRGTDTQYF. In DNA, the CDR3 is TGCGCCAGCAGTCGGCGAGGCACAGATACGCAGTATTTT. The chain couples TRBV5-1 to TRBJ2-3; D unresolved. The CDR3 covers 13 residues. V gave up 5 bases and J gave up 1 base, with 8 bases separating them. Germline-derived CDR1 and CDR2 are SGHRS and YFSETQ.

V usage is TRBV19 and J usage is TRBJ1-1; no reliable D call. Trimming shortened V by 7 bases and J by 8 bases, and 17 bases separated the two germline ends. The CDR3 has 13 residues. Germline values: CDR1 LNHDA, CDR2 SQIVND (reference sequence). Written as DNA, the CDR3 is TGTGCCAGTAAAGTTCAGGCTGGCCGGGAAGCTTTCTTT. It encodes CASKVQAGREAFF.

This clonotype was found many times. This chain links TRBV10-2 with TRBJ2-3; maybe TRBD2 (7 bases). From germline, CDR1 is WSHSY and CDR2 SAAADI. The V end lost 10 bases, the J end lost 4 bases, and 12 bases lay between the germline ends. The CDR3 totals 12 residues. The CDR3 protein is CAIRGAADTQYF. The CDR3 nucleotides are TGCGCCATTCGGGGGGCGGCAGATACGCAGTATTTT.

In its sample, this clonotype was seen many times. The chain couples TRBV28 to TRBJ2-7, with TRBD2 matching 7 bases. The CDR3 runs 15 residues. Trimming took 4 bases from V and 8 from J; bases not matched to a gene: 14. In germline, CDR1 is MDHEN, CDR2 SYDVKM. Here the CDR3 reads CASSSAPSGTTKQYF. The CDR3 DNA sequence: TGTGCCAGCAGTTCGGCGCCGAGCGGGACTACCAAGCAGTACTTC.

This clonotype was detected many times. This sequence joins TRBV28 and TRBJ2-1, with TRBD1 as a possible D gene (6 bases). Between the trimmed V and J ends, which lost 5 bases and 4 bases, there was a span of 18 bases. From germline, CDR1 is MDHEN and CDR2 SYDVKM. CDR3 length: 16 residues. The CDR3 sequence is CASSPGQTRLYNEQFF. CDR3 in DNA: TGTGCCAGCAGTCCCGGACAGACTCGACTTTACAATGAGCAGTTCTTC.

This clonotype was observed at least ten times. The rearrangement links TRBV11-1 to TRBJ2-1, with TRBD2 matching 8 bases. Germline-derived CDR1 and CDR2 are SGHAT and FQDESV (reference sequence). The length of the CDR3 is 16 residues. With V trimmed by 4 bases and J by 10 bases, 15 bases remained unmatched. CDR3 in amino acids: CASSSDRSGGPWEQFF. DNA of the CDR3: TGTGCCAGCAGCTCTGACAGAAGCGGGGGCCCTTGGGAGCAGTTCTTC.

Remarks on this clonotype: Only one base separates this from a far larger clonotype, so it likely reflects a read error. The chain is built from TRBV7-2 and TRBJ2-1; TRBD1 matches 9 bases. V was clipped by 3 bases and J by 10 bases; unmatched bases: 10. The CDR3 has 15 amino acids. The germline V gene encodes CDR1 SGHTA and CDR2 FQGNSA. The CDR3 spells CASSFGTGLSYEQFF. For the CDR3, the DNA is TGTGCCAGCAGCTTTGGGACAGGGCTATCCTACGAGCAGTTCTTC. The variable domain in full, completed from reference TRBV7-2 and TRBJ2-1, reads GAGVSQSPSNKVTEKGKDVELRCDPISGHTALYWYRQSLGQGLEFLIYFQGNSAPDKSGLPSDRFSAERTGGSVSTLTIQRTQQEDSAVYLCASSFGTGLSYEQFFGPGTRLTVL.

This clonotype appeared many times. This chain uses TRBV6-5 with TRBJ1-1; no definite D call. Germline V gene data show CDR1 as MNHEY and CDR2 as SVGAGI. This CDR3 comprises 12 residues. With 4 bases removed from V and 1 base from J, the gap between germline ends came to 4 bases. The CDR3 nucleotides are TGTGCCAGCAGTTCGTGGAACACTGAAGCTTTCTTT. Translated, it gives CASSSWNTEAFF.

In regard to this clonotype: A read error is possible here, since a much larger clone lies one base away. The V gene is TRBV7-9, the J gene TRBJ2-3, with 10 bases matching TRBD2. CDR3 length equals 16 residues. Germline V gene sequence: CDR1 SEHNR, CDR2 FQNEAQ (reference sequence). Losses at the gene ends were 3 bases for V and 0 bases for J; bases not matched to a gene: 3. The CDR3 DNA follows: TGTGCCAGCAGCTTCCTGACTAGCGGGAGCACAGATACGCAGTATTTT. Protein sequence: CASSFLTSGSTDTQYF.